One and the same sample provided the 23 T cell receptor beta chains below, sequenced in a study of blood T cell repertoires in COVID-19. Here immunoSEQ multiplex PCR was the method, and the copy in TCRdb shows in-frame clones only, minus some. The sample shows under 150,000 clones, 65% to 85% of them seen only once. The sample was peripheral blood. Receptors were obtained from a man aged 45-65 years with acute or convalescent COVID-19.

The rearrangement uses TRBV7-6 and TRBJ1-4; a weak D match, TRBD1 (6 bases). The CDR3 has 14 residues. The V gene's germline CDR1 is SGHVS and CDR2 FNYEAQ. The V end was cut by 1 base, the J end by 8 bases, with 11 bases between. The CDR3 nucleotides are TGTGCCAGCAGCTTAGTGGGGGCAGAGGAAAAACTGTTTTTT. This sequence encodes CASSLVGAEEKLFF. The full variable domain, with the rest looked up from reference TRBV7-6 and TRBJ1-4, is GAGVSQSPRYKVTKRGQDVALRCDPISGHVSLYWYRQALGQGPEFLTYFNYEAQQDKSGLPNDRFSAERPEGSISTLTIQRTEQRDSAMYRCASSLVGAEEKLFFGSGTQLSVL.

The chain links TRBV9 to TRBJ2-1, with 8 positions matching TRBD2. The germline CDR1 and CDR2 sequences are SGDLS and YYNGEE. The junction had 5 bases not matched to a gene; V was cut back by 0 bases and J by 6 bases. This CDR3 has 15 amino acids. The CDR3 nucleotides are TGTGCCAGCAGCGTAGATAGCGGGGAATTCAATGAGCAGTTCTTC. Amino acids: CASSVDSGEFNEQFF.

This rearrangement joins TRBV19 to TRBJ1-5; D remains ambiguous. CDR1 LNHDA and CDR2 SQIVND come from the germline V gene (reference sequence). The CDR3 runs 14 residues. Trimming left V 7 bases short and J 1 base short, with 11 bases between. CDR3 residues: CASMEVGSNQPQHF. The CDR3 region has the DNA TGTGCCAGTATGGAGGTCGGGAGCAATCAGCCCCAGCATTTT.

The rearrangement links TRBV5-6 to TRBJ2-1; 7 bases match TRBD1. Germline V gene data show CDR1 as SGHDT and CDR2 as YYEEEE. There are 17 residues in the CDR3. Unmatched junction bases numbered 9, after V lost 3 bases and J lost 0 bases. Here the CDR3 DNA reads TGTGCCAGCAGCTCGGACAGGCTGACCAGCTCCTACAATGAGCAGTTCTTC. Amino acid sequence: CASSSDRLTSSYNEQFF.

This clone was detected a few times. The chain combines TRBV6-5 with TRBJ1-5; tentative D call: TRBD1 (6 bases). Germline values: CDR1 MNHEY, CDR2 SVGAGI. V gave up 5 bases and J gave up 4 bases, with 9 bases separating them. The CDR3 is made up of 13 amino acids. CDR3 DNA: TGTGCCAGCAGTCGGACAGATAATCAGCCCCAGCATTTT. Its protein product is CASSRTDNQPQHF.

The rearrangement uses TRBV9 and TRBJ2-7; D possibly corresponds to TRBD2 (6 bases). Deletions cut 4 bases from V and 4 bases from J, with 12 bases between. The CDR3 covers 13 residues. Per the germline V gene, CDR1 is SGDLS and CDR2 is YYNGEE. This chain's CDR3 is CASSPSTSYEQYF. DNA for the CDR3: TGTGCCAGCAGCCCGTCGACTAGTTACGAGCAGTACTTC.

The genes are TRBV28 and TRBJ1-2; D is undetermined. Germline V CDR1 and CDR2: MDHEN, SYDVKM. V lost 0 bases, J lost 6 bases, and 20 bases lay in between. The CDR3 runs to 17 residues. DNA for the CDR3: TGTGCCAGCAGTTTATGGTGGGCCGGCGCAGTTTCCCATGGCTACACCTTC. Residues: CASSLWWAGAVSHGYTF.

The gene calls are TRBV5-4 and TRBJ1-2; the match to TRBD1 covers 10 bases. V gave up 4 bases and J gave up 4 bases; unmatched junction bases: 4. The CDR3 loop spans 14 amino acids. Germline V lookup: CDR1 SGHNT, CDR2 YYREEE (reference sequence). CDR3 sequence reads: CASSIRTGGYGYTF. The CDR3 coding sequence is TGTGCCAGCAGCATTAGGACAGGGGGCTATGGCTACACCTTC. Supplemented by reference TRBV5-4 and TRBJ1-2, the full variable domain reads ETGVTQSPTHLIKTRGQQVTLRCSSQSGHNTVSWYQQALGQGPQFIFQYYREEENGRGNFPPRFSGLQFPNYSSELNVNALELDDSALYLCASSIRTGGYGYTFGSGTRLTVV.

Here the CDR3 reads CASSLGTGAVTDTQYF. In DNA form, the CDR3 reads TGCGCCAGCAGCTTAGGGACAGGGGCTGTCACAGATACGCAGTATTTT. The rearrangement links TRBV5-1 to TRBJ2-3; 10 bases are a match to TRBD1. V shed 2 bases, J shed 2 bases, and the junction held 5 bases outside the gene matches. The CDR3 has 16 residues. From germline, CDR1 is SGHRS and CDR2 YFSETQ.

This clone has just a few counts. The chain combines TRBV6-6 with TRBJ1-1; maybe TRBD1 (6 bases). This CDR3 spans 15 amino acids. Germline V gene data show CDR1 as MNHNY and CDR2 as SVGAGI (reference sequence). V lost 0 bases and J lost 4, with 12 bases in between. CDR3 amino acids: CASSYSPQGFTEAFF. The CDR3 DNA reads TGTGCCAGCAGTTACTCACCTCAGGGGTTCACTGAAGCTTTCTTT.

This clone was picked up a small number of times. The rearrangement uses TRBV5-1 and TRBJ1-3; unclear D gene. The CDR3 extends over 15 amino acids. The germline gives CDR1 SGHRS, CDR2 YFSETQ. Trimming pared 1 base from V and 0 bases from J, leaving 8 bases between. CDR3 region: CASSLNSFSGNTIYF. The CDR3 nucleotides are TGCGCCAGCAGCTTGAACAGCTTCTCTGGAAACACCATATATTTT.

The gene calls are TRBV10-1 and TRBJ2-1; D might be TRBD2 (7 bases). CDR1 is WNHNN and CDR2 is SYGVQD in the germline V gene (reference sequence). This CDR3 has 15 amino acids. Trimming cost V 5 bases and J 7 bases, with 18 bases left between them. The CDR3 bases are TGCGCCAGCAGTTCCATCGGGGGGCCCCGAAATGAGCAGTTCTTC. Protein sequence: CASSSIGGPRNEQFF.

V gene TRBV19 combines with J gene TRBJ2-1, with TRBD1 identical over 12 bases. The CDR3 has 14 amino acids. With 6 bases clipped from V and 9 bases from J, the junction kept 6 bases outside the gene matches. The germline V gene encodes CDR1 LNHDA and CDR2 SQIVND (reference sequence). Here the CDR3 reads CASSQPGQGAEQFF. The CDR3 DNA is TGTGCCAGTAGCCAACCGGGACAGGGGGCTGAGCAGTTCTTC.

The V call is TRBV4-1, the J call TRBJ2-1; 9 bases map to TRBD2. V shed 3 bases and J 5 bases; nucleotides not matched to a gene: 5. The CDR3 extends over 15 amino acids. Germline CDR1 and CDR2: MGHRA and YSYEKL. The CDR3 loop reads CASSHGASGNNEQFF. The CDR3 nucleotides read TGCGCCAGCAGCCATGGGGCTAGCGGGAACAATGAGCAGTTCTTC.

This sequence joins TRBV28 and TRBJ1-1; 9 nucleotides agree with TRBD1. Germline-derived CDR1 and CDR2 are MDHEN and SYDVKM. Germline trimming cut 4 bases from V and 4 bases from J; bases unmatched to any gene: 10. The CDR3 loop spans 16 amino acids. This CDR3 is CASSSWRTGEATEAFF. Written as DNA, the CDR3 is TGTGCCAGCAGTTCATGGAGGACAGGGGAGGCCACTGAAGCTTTCTTT.

The V call is TRBV5-1, the J call TRBJ2-2; 12 bases agree with TRBD2. This CDR3 has 17 amino acids. Looked up from germline, CDR1 is SGHRS and CDR2 is YFSETQ. J gave up 3 bases and V 1 base, and 4 bases lay outside the gene matches. This CDR3 reads CASSLPSGGADTGELFF. The CDR3 DNA sequence: TGCGCCAGCAGCTTGCCTAGCGGGGGGGCGGACACCGGGGAGCTGTTTTTT. Using reference TRBV5-1 and TRBJ2-2 for the parts outside the CDR3, the full variable domain is KAGVTQTPRYLIKTRGQQVTLSCSPISGHRSVSWYQQTPGQGLQFLFEYFSETQRNKGNFPGRFSGRQFSNSRSEMNVSTLELGDSALYLCASSLPSGGADTGELFFGEGSRLTVL.

The table lists this clone with a count of one. The chain is built from TRBV14 and TRBJ1-3, with D maybe TRBD1 (5 bases). Trimming shortened V by 3 bases and J by 0 bases, and 12 bases separated the two germline ends. CDR3 length equals 16 residues. Germline CDR1 is SGHDN and CDR2 is FVKESK. The CDR3 loop reads CASSHPLGLSGNTIYF. CDR3 in DNA: TGTGCCAGCAGCCATCCACTGGGACTCTCTGGAAACACCATATATTTT.

A single count supports this clone. The rearrangement uses TRBV2 and TRBJ2-5; 11 nucleotides agree with TRBD2. The CDR3 has 15 amino acids. Looked up from germline, CDR1 is SNHLY and CDR2 is FYNNEI. J gave up 5 bases and V 4 bases, and 6 bases lay outside the gene matches. CDR3 bases: TGTGCCAGCAGTGGTAGCGGGGGGGCGCAGGAGACCCAGTACTTC. Its protein is CASSGSGGAQETQYF.

V gene TRBV21-1 combines with J gene TRBJ2-3; TRBD2 reflects the table's D call only, with no check against the DNA. TRBV21-1 is classified as a pseudogene. The CDR3 extends over 17 amino acids. The chain's CDR3 is CASSTLLRVVGTDTQYF. For the CDR3, the DNA is TGTGCCAGCAGCACCTTGCTCCGGGTTGTAGGTACAGATACGCAGTATTTT.

This clone occurred many times. This chain uses TRBV6-5 with TRBJ1-2, with 7 bases that match TRBD1. The CDR3 extends over 13 amino acids. V shed 10 bases and J 10 bases; nucleotides not matched to a gene: 15. Germline V gene sequence: CDR1 MNHEY, CDR2 SVGAGI. This CDR3 reads CATTPRGRVLYTF. DNA for the CDR3: TGTGCCACCACCCCGAGGGGGCGAGTTCTCTACACCTTC.

The chain has TRBV5-4 and TRBJ1-1, with a tentative D call TRBD1 (6 bases). This CDR3 has 14 residues. The germline V and J ends were trimmed by 5 bases and 1 base, with 12 bases remaining between them. From germline, CDR1 is SGHNT and CDR2 YYREEE (reference sequence). The CDR3 is CASSKQGANTEAFF. Here the CDR3 DNA reads TGTGCCAGCAGTAAACAGGGAGCGAACACTGAAGCTTTCTTT. The variable domain in full, with the rest retrieved from reference TRBV5-4 and TRBJ1-1, is ETGVTQSPTHLIKTRGQQVTLRCSSQSGHNTVSWYQQALGQGPQFIFQYYREEENGRGNFPPRFSGLQFPNYSSELNVNALELDDSALYLCASSKQGANTEAFFGQGTRLTVV.

The rearrangement links TRBV2 to TRBJ2-2, with D perhaps TRBD1 (6 bases). With 5 bases removed from V and 1 base from J, the gap between germline ends came to 14 bases. Germline V gene lookup returns CDR1 SNHLY and CDR2 FYNNEI. The CDR3 runs 16 residues. The CDR3 DNA sequence: TGTGCCAGCAGTTCTGGGACATCCTTGAACACCGGGGAGCTGTTTTTT. Translation gives CASSSGTSLNTGELFF.

The genes are TRBV5-6 and TRBJ1-2; 8 positions match TRBD1. The J segment lost 2 bases and the V segment lost 4 bases, leaving 10 bases of the junction unmatched. Germline CDR1 and CDR2: SGHDT and YYEEEE. The CDR3 sequence is 16 residues long. The CDR3 reads CASSRETGEINYGYTF. The CDR3 DNA reads TGTGCCAGCAGCCGGGAGACAGGGGAGATAAACTATGGCTACACCTTC.